This T cell receptor beta chain came from a study of blood T cell repertoires in COVID-19 (dated by TCRdb to about 2020). About the full investigation: Samples from collaborators originated in the United States, Italy and Spain and spanned both the acute and convalescent phases of COVID-19. Samples came from the ongoing ImmuneRACE study (first 160 participants) plus 1,254 subjects from 6 global collaborators. A freely available public database, intended as a resource for researchers studying the immune response to SARS-CoV-2, is where the repertoires were released. The prospective study material was composed of cDNA or gDNA derived from T cells, B-cell-depleted T cells, or PBMCs. Where available, HLA class I and class II types were obtained from metadata supplied by the sample provider rather than from assay-based typing. Nearly every sample came with metadata listing a de-identified subject ID, COVID-19 status, age in years and sex. Subjects who had been exposed to COVID-19, were actively infected with it, or had recovered from it provided the deeply sampled blood TCRbeta repertoires that made up the dataset.

What the work shows at the level of the full study, not this receptor alone: The quantity of clinical and demographic metadata differed by source and by participant and was supplied without curation.

The collaborating institutions used their own protocols to collect whole blood in K2EDTA tubes. For TCRbeta analysis, collaborators shipped samples as frozen whole blood, isolated PBMCs, or DNA extracted from either of those sample types. Inclusive of the bounding cysteine and phenylalanine, the CDR3 is 13 residues long. Only CDR3 DNA remains: 39 bases, in frame from the first base. From the germline V gene (reference sequence), CDR1 is SGHKS and CDR2 is YYEKEE. V is reduced by 4 bases and J by 5 bases, leaving a spacing of 12 bases between them. As regards this clone: Its binding antigen is unknown. Nothing much larger sits one base from this clone, and base qualities are not available.

TCRbeta CDR3 regions were amplified from genomic DNA using the immunoSEQ Assay, a bias-controlled multiplex PCR. Regarding the original processing steps: The number of nucleated cells in each sample was estimated from the amplification of reference gene primers within the assay. To quantify the absolute abundance of each unique TCRbeta CDR3 rearrangement, sequence reads were collapsed and filtered. For each sample, productive Simpson clonality was calculated by taking the square root of Simpson's diversity index across productive rearrangements. TCRdb re-hosts the immuneACCESS table, in-frame sequences only. Its copies lack some clones; in the studies checked, an unresolved V gene accounts for under half of them, and the cause for the rest is not known. Clonal size and the V and J genes are those of that table, whereas D and trimming came from the DNA. In all, the sample holds around 140,000 clones, and roughly 80% of those were seen once. The ten largest clones add up to about 15% of the sample.

The sequence joins TRBV5-5 to TRBJ1-1; D gene: possibly TRBD1, on 6 matching bases. Sequencing was done on a sample of peripheral blood. This receptor was taken from a woman at least 80 years old with acute or convalescent COVID-19. The CDR3 reads CASSRQAGTEAFF. The DNA reads as follows: TGTGCCAGCAGCCGACAGGCAGGGACTGAAGCTTTCTTT.